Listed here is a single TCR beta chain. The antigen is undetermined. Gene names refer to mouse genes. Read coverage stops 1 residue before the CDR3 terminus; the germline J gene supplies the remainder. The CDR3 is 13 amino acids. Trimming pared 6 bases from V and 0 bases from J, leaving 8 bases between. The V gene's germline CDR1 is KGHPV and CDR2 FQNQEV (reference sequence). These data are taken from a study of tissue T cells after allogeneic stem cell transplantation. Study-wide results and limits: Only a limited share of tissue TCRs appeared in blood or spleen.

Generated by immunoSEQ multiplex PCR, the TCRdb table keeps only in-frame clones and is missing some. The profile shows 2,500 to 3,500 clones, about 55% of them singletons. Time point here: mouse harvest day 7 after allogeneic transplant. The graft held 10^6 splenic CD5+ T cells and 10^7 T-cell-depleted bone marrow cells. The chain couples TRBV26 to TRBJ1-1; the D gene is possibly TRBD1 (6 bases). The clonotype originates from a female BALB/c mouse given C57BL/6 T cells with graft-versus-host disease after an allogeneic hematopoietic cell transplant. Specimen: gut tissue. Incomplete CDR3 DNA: TGTGCCAGCAGACGGACAGCAAACACAGAAGTCTTC. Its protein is CASRRTANTEVF. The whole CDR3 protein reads CASRRTANTEVFF. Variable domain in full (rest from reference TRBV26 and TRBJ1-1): NSKVIQTPRYLVKGQGQKAKMRCIPEKGHPVVFWYQQNKNNEFKFLINFQNQEVLQQIDMTEKRFSAECPSNSPCSLEIQSSEAGDSALYLCASRRTANTEVFFGKGTRLTVV.